This note documents a single T cell receptor beta chain sequence. Its antigen is as yet unknown. The entry originates in a study of cytomegalovirus exposure and HLA in healthy donors. The PCR contained 60 Vbeta and 13 Jbeta primers. Some clones are missing from TCRdb's copy, which holds only in-frame ones; the method was immunoSEQ multiplex PCR. The repertoire holds roughly 150,000 clones, with over 70% as singletons. J gave up 5 bases and V 0 bases, and 13 bases lay outside the gene matches. Germline CDR1 LGHNA, CDR2 YNFKEQ. The CDR3 is made up of 18 amino acids. Findings and limits, study-wide: Solely CMV serostatus was available to characterize immune exposure. Later on, an analysis tied approximately 17,000 TCR beta sequences to HLA alleles at 0.05 false discovery rate.

This chain connects TRBV4-2 to TRBJ2-5; TRBD1 agrees at 9 bases. The sample taken for sequencing was PBMCs. This TCR came from a woman aged 40 to 49 in good health and CMV-seronegative. DNA for the CDR3: TGTGCCAGCAGCCAAGATGGGCGGACAGGGGAACTGGGCGAGACCCAGTACTTC. It translates to CASSQDGRTGELGETQYF.